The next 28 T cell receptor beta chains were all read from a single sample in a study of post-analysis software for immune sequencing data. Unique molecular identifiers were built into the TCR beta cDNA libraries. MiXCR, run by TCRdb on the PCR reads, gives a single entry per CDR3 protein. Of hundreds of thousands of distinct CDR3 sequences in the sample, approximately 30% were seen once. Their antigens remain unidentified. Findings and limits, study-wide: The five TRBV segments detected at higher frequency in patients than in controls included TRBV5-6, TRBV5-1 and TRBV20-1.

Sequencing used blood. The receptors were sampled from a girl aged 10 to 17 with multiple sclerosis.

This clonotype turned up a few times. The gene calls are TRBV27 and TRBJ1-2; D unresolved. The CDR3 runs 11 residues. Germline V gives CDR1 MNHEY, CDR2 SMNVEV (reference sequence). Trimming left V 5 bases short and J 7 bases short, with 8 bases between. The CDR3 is CASSGGRGYTF. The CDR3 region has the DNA TGTGCCAGCAGTGGAGGGCGTGGCTACACCTTC.

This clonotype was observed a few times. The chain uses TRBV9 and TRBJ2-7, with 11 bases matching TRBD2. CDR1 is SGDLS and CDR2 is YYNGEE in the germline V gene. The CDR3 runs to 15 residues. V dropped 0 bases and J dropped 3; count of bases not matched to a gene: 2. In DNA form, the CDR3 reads TGTGCCAGCAGCGTAGAACTAGCGGGAGACTACGAGCAGTACTTC. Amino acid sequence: CASSVELAGDYEQYF.

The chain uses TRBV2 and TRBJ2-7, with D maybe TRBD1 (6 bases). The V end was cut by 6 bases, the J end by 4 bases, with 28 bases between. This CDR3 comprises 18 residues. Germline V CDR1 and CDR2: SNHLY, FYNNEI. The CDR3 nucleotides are TGTGCCAGCAGCGGACCCACCCGGCCAAACAGGGAAAGGTACGAGCAGTACTTC. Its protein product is CASSGPTRPNRERYEQYF.

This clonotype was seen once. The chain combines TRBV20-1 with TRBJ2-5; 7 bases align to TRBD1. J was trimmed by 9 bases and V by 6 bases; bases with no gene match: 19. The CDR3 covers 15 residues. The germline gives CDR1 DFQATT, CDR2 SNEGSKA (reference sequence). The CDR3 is CSAQPRGRWLQAQYF. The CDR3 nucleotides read TGCAGTGCCCAGCCCAGGGGGAGATGGTTGCAGGCCCAGTACTTC.

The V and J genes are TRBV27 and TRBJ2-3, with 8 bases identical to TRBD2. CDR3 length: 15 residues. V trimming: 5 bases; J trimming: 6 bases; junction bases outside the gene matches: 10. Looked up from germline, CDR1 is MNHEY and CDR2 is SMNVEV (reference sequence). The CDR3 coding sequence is TGTGCCAGCAGTCCCGCCACGGGACTAGGGGATACGCAGTATTTT. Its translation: CASSPATGLGDTQYF.

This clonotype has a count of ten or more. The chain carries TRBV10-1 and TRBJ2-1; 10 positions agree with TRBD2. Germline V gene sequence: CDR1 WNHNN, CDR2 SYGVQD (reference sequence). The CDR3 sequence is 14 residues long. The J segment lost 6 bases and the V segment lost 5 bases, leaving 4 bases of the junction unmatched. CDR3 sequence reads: CASSPGLAINEQFF. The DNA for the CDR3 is TGCGCCAGCAGTCCGGGACTAGCGATCAATGAGCAGTTCTTC.

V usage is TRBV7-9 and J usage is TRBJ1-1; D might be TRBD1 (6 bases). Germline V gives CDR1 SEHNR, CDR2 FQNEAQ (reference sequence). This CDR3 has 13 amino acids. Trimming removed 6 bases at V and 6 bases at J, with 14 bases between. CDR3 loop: CASRTSAGAEAFF. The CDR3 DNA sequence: TGTGCCAGCAGGACGTCTGCAGGGGCTGAAGCTTTCTTT.

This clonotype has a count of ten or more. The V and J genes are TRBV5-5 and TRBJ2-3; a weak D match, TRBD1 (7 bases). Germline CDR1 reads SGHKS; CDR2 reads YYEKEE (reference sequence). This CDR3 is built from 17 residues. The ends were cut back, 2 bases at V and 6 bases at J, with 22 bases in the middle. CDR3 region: CASSFGGGGGNLDTQYF. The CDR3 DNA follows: TGTGCCAGCAGCTTCGGAGGGGGCGGAGGGAATCTGGATACGCAGTATTTT.

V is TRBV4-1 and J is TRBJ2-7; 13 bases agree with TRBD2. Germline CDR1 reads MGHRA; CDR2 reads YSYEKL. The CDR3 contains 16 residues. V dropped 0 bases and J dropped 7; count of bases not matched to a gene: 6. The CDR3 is CASSQEPWTSGGEQYF. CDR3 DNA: TGCGCCAGCAGCCAAGAACCTTGGACTAGCGGGGGAGAGCAGTACTTC.

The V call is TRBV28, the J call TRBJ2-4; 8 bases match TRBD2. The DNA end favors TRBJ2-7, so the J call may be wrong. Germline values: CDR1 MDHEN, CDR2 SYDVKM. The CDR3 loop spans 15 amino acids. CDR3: CASSPGGQRRSEQYF. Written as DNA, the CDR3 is TGTGCCAGCAGCCCGGGAGGGCAGAGGAGGTCCGAGCAGTACTTC.

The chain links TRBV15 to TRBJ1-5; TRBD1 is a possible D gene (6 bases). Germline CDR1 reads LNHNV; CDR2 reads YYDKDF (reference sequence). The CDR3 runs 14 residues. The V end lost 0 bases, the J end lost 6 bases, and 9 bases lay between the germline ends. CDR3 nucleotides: TGTGCCACCAGCAGAGATTCGGGGGCTCAGCCCCAGCATTTT. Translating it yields CATSRDSGAQPQHF.

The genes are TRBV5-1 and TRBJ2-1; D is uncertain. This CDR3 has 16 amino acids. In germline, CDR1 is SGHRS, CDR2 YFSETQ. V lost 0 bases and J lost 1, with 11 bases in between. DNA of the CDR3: TGCGCCAGCAGCTTGGCCGGGCAGGTTTCCTACAATGAGCAGTTCTTC. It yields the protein CASSLAGQVSYNEQFF.

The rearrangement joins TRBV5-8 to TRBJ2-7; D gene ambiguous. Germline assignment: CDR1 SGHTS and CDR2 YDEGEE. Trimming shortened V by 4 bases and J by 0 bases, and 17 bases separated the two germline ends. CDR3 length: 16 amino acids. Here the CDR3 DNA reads TGTGCCAGCAGCCCTACAATGACGGTGAGCTCCTACGAGCAGTACTTC. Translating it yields CASSPTMTVSSYEQYF. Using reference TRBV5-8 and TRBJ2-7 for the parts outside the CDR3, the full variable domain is EAGVTQSPTHLIKTRGQQATLRCSPISGHTSVYWYQQALGLGLQFLLWYDEGEERNRGNFPPRFSGRQFPNYSSELNVNALELEDSALYLCASSPTMTVSSYEQYFGPGTRLTVT.

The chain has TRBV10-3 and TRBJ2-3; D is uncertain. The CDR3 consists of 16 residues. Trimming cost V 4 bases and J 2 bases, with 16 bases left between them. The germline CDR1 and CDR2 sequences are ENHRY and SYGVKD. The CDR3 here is CAISAGPRKYTDTQYF. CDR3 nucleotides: TGTGCCATCAGTGCCGGGCCCAGGAAATACACAGATACGCAGTATTTT.

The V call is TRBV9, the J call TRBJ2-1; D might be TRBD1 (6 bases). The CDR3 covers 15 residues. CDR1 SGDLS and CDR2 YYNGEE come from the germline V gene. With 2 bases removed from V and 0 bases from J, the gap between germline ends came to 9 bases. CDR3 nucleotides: TGTGCCAGCAGCGTCGGACAGAGCTCCTACAATGAGCAGTTCTTC. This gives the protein CASSVGQSSYNEQFF.

The CDR3 bases are TGTGCCGGCACCACTCCGGGACAGCTCTACGAGCAGTACTTC. Translated, it gives CAGTTPGQLYEQYF. The chain is built from TRBV28 and TRBJ2-7, with 7 bases identical to TRBD1. With V trimmed by 11 bases and J by 3 bases, 13 bases remained unmatched. Germline lookup yields CDR1 MDHEN and CDR2 SYDVKM. This CDR3 has 14 amino acids. The full variable domain, with the rest looked up from reference TRBV28 and TRBJ2-7, is DVKVTQSSRYLVKRTGEKVFLECVQDMDHENMFWYRQDPGLGLRLIYFSYDVKMKEKGDIPEGYSVSREKKERFSLILESASTNQTSMYLCAGTTPGQLYEQYFGPGTRLTVT.

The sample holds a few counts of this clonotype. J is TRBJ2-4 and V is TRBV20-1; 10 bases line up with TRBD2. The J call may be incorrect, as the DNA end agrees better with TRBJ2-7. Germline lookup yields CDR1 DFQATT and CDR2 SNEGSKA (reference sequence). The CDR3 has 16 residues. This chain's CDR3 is CSARKREGAPSREQYF. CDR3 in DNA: TGCAGTGCGAGAAAGCGGGAGGGCGCGCCATCTCGCGAGCAGTACTTC.

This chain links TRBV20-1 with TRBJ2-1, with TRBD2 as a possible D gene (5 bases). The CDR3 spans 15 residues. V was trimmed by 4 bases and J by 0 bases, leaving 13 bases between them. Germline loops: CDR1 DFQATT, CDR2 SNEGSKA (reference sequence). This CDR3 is CSAKAAVSSYNEQFF. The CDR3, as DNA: TGCAGTGCTAAAGCGGCGGTAAGCTCCTACAATGAGCAGTTCTTC.

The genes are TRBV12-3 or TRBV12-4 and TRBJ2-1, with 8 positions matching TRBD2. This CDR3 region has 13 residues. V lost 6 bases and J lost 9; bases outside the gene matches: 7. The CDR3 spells CASSRARGGEQFF. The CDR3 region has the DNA TGTGCCAGCAGCCGCGCCCGGGGGGGTGAGCAGTTCTTC.

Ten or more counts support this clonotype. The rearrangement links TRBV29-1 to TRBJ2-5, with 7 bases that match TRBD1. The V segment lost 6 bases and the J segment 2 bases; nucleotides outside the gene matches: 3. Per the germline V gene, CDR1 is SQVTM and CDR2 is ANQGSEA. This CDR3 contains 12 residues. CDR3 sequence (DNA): TGCAGCGTCGGACAGGCTCAAGAGACCCAGTACTTC. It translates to CSVGQAQETQYF.

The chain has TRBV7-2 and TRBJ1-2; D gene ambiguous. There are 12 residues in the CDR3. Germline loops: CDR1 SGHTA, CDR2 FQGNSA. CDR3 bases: TGTGCTCTGCTCGGACCTAACTATGGCTACACCTTC. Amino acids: CALLGPNYGYTF.

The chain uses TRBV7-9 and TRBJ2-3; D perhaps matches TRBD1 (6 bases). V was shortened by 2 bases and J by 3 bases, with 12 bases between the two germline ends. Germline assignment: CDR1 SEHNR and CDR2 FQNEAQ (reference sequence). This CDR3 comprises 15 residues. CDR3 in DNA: TGTGCCAGCAGCTTATGGCCAGGGGCGACAGATACGCAGTATTTT. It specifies CASSLWPGATDTQYF. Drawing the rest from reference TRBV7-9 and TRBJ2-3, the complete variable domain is DTGVSQNPRHKITKRGQNVTFRCDPISEHNRLYWYRQTLGQGPEFLTYFQNEAQLEKSRLLSDRFSAERPKGSFSTLEIQRTEQGDSAMYLCASSLWPGATDTQYFGPGTRLTVL.

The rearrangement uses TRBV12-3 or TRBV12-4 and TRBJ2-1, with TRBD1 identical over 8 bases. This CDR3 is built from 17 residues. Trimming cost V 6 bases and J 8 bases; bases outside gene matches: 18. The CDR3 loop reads CASSLSTGGMRGDEQFF. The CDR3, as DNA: TGTGCCAGCAGCCTAAGTACAGGGGGGATGAGGGGCGATGAGCAGTTCTTC.

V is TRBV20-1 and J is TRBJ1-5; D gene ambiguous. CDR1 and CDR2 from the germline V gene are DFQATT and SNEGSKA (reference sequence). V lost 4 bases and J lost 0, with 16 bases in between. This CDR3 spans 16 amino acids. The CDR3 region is CSAIRTVFGSNQPQHF. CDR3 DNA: TGCAGTGCTATAAGGACGGTCTTTGGTAGCAATCAGCCCCAGCATTTT.

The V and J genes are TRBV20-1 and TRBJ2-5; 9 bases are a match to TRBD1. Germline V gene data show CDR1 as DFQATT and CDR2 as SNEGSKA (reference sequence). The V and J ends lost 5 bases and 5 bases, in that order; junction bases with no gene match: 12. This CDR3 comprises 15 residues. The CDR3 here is CSAPSSDRGGETQYF. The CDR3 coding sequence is TGCAGTGCTCCCTCCTCGGACAGGGGCGGGGAGACCCAGTACTTC.

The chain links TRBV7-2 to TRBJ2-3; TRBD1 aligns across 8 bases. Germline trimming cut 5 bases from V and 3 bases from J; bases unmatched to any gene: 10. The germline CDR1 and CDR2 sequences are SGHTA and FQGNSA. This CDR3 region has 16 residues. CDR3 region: CASSNRQGSRTDTQYF. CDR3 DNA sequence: TGTGCCAGCAGCAATCGACAGGGGAGTCGAACAGATACGCAGTATTTT.

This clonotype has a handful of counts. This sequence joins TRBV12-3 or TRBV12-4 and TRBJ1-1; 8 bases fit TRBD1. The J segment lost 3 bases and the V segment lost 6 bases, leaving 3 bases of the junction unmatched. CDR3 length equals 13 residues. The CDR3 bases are TGTGCCAGCAGGGACAGGGTTTACACTGAAGCTTTCTTT. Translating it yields CASRDRVYTEAFF.

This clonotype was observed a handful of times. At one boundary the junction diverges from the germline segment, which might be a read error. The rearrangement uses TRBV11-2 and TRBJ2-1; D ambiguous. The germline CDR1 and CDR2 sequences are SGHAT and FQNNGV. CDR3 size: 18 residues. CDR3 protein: CASSLFGTGVPSHNEQFF. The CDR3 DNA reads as TGTGCCAGCAGCTTATTTGGTACTGGGGTCCCCTCCCACAATGAGCAGTTCTTC.